Sequencing of this T cell receptor beta chain was carried out in a study of control samples from healthy donors and cancer patients. V was pared by 6 bases and J by 3 bases, with 5 bases of the junction left unmatched. CDR3 length: 15 amino acids. The germline CDR1 and CDR2 sequences are LGHNA and YSLEER. This table comes from immunoSEQ multiplex PCR, and its TCRdb copy is limited to in-frame clones, with some not included. Found here are roughly 84,000 clones, over 75% of them singletons; the top ten hold roughly 7%. Sequencing used blood. This receptor was taken from a man in his fifties or sixties in good health. The chain combines TRBV4-3 with TRBJ2-6; 7 nucleotides agree with TRBD1. The CDR3 protein is CASRPDRVGANVLTF. The DNA of the CDR3 is TGCGCCAGCAGACCCGACAGGGTTGGGGCCAACGTCCTGACTTTC.